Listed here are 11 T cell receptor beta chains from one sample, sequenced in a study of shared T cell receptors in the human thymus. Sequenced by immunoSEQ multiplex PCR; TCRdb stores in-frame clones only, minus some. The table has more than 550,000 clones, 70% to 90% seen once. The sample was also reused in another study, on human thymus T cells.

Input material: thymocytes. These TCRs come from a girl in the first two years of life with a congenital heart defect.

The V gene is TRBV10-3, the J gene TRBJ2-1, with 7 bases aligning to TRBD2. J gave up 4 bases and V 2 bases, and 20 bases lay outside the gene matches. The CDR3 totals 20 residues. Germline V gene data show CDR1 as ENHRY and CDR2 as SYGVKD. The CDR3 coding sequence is TGTGCCATCAGTGAGAGGCTGCCCGCGAGCGGGATAGCCGGTTACAATGAGCAGTTCTTC. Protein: CAISERLPASGIAGYNEQFF.

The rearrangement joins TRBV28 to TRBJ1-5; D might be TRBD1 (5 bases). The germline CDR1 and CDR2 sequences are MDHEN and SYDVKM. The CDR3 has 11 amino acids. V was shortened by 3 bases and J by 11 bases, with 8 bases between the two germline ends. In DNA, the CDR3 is TGTGCCAGCAGTTTTATGGACACCCAGCATTTT. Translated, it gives CASSFMDTQHF. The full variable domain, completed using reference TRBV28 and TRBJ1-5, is DVKVTQSSRYLVKRTGEKVFLECVQDMDHENMFWYRQDPGLGLRLIYFSYDVKMKEKGDIPEGYSVSREKKERFSLILESASTNQTSMYLCASSFMDTQHFGDGTRLSIL.

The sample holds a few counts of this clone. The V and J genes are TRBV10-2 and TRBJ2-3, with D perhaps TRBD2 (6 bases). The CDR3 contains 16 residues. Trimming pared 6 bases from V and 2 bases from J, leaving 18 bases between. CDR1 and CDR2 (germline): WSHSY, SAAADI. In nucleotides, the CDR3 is TGCGCCAGCAGAGACTGCGGTTGGGGGGTCACAGATACGCAGTATTTT. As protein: CASRDCGWGVTDTQYF.

As DNA, the CDR3 is TGTGCCAGCAGTGAACTTGACAGTCGGGGCTACACCTTC. Residues: CASSELDSRGYTF. The V and J genes are TRBV6-5 and TRBJ1-2; the D gene is possibly TRBD1 (5 bases). The V gene lost 5 bases and the J gene lost 8 bases, with 15 bases spanning the gap. The CDR3 totals 13 residues. Per germline, CDR1 MNHEY and CDR2 SVGAGI.

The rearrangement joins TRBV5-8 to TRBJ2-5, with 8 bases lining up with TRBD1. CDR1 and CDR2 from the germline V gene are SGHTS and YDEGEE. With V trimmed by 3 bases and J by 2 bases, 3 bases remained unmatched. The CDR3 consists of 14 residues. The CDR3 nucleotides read TGTGCCAGCAGCTCTACAGGGGGACAAGAGACCCAGTACTTC. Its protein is CASSSTGGQETQYF. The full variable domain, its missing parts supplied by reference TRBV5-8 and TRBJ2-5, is EAGVTQSPTHLIKTRGQQATLRCSPISGHTSVYWYQQALGLGLQFLLWYDEGEERNRGNFPPRFSGRQFPNYSSELNVNALELEDSALYLCASSSTGGQETQYFGPGTRLLVL.

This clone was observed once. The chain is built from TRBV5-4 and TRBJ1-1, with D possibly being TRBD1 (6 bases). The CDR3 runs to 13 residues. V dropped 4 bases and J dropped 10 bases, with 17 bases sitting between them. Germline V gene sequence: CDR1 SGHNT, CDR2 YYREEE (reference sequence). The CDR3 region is CASSPHRDRRAFF. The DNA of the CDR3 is TGTGCCAGCAGCCCCCACAGGGACCGTAGAGCTTTCTTT.

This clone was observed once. The CDR3 nucleotides are TGTGCCAGCAGCTCCTGTCGACTAGCCCAAGACTCCTACAATGAGCAGTTCTTC. It is translated as CASSSCRLAQDSYNEQFF. The chain recombines TRBV7-6 with TRBJ2-1; the match to TRBD2 covers 7 bases. J gave up 0 bases and V 4 bases, and 12 bases lay outside the gene matches. The germline V gene has CDR1 SGHVS and CDR2 FNYEAQ. The CDR3 has 18 amino acids.

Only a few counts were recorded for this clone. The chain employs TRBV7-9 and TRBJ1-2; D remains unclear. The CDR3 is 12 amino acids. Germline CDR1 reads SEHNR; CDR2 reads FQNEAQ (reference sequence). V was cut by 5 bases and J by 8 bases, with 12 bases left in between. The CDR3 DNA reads TGTGCCAGCAGCGACTGCCGCGGAGGCTACACCTTC. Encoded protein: CASSDCRGGYTF.

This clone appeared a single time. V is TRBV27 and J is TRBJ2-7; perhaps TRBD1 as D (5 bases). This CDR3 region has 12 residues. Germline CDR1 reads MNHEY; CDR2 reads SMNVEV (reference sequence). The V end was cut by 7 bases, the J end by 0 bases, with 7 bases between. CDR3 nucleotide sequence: TGTGCCAGCATGACAGCCTCCTACGAGCAGTACTTC. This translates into CASMTASYEQYF.

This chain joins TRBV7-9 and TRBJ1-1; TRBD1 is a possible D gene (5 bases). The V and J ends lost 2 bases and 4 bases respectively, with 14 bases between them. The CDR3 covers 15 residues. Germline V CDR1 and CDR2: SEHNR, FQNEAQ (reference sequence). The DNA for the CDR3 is TGTGCCAGCAGCTTACAGGGATCAGTGCGCACTGAAGCTTTCTTT. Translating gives CASSLQGSVRTEAFF.

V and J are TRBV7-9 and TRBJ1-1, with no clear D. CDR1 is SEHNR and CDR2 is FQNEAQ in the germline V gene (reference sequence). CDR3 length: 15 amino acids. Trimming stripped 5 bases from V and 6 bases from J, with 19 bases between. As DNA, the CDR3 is TGTGCCAGCAGCCCTCGCGCGGGGATTGGCTCTGAAGCTTTCTTT. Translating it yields CASSPRAGIGSEAFF.